The entry below gives a single T cell receptor beta chain sequence along with its context. This receptor's antigen is unknown. Base quality data are lacking; no much larger clone is found one base away. The CDR3, cysteine through phenylalanine, is 13 amino acids long. The read is trimmed to its CDR3 DNA, 39 bases read in frame from base 1. The junction shows trimming of 9 bases on V and 6 bases on J, and the gene matches do not reach 9 bases of it. CDR1 and CDR2 were assigned from the germline V gene (reference sequence) as LNHDA and SQIVND. The FACS-sorted cells had their genomic DNA extracted, and the commercial immunoSEQ service was used to sequence the TCRbeta chains. The authors' analysis ran thus. Repertoire data were analyzed with ImmunoSEQ Analyzer software v3.0 and R v3.5.1. Only productive rearrangements were analyzed, as sequences containing stop codons or out-of-frame rearrangements were removed. The sequencing provider supplied the metrics for Simpson diversity, Shannon entropy, CDR3 length and nucleotide addition. Clonotypes were categorized by frequency as dominant, sub-dominant, low or lowest abundance, and clonotypes below 0.1% were excluded from most analyses. Any CDR3 amino acid clonotype present in at least two subjects at a cumulative frequency of at least 0.5% was labeled public. TCRdb obtained this table from immuneACCESS and retained in-frame rearrangements with V and J assigned. These tables miss some clones; where compared with another copy, unresolved V genes account for less than half of the shortfall, and the remainder is unexplained. The V and J calls and clone size are taken from that table; D and trimming were inferred from the DNA. For this sample there are 30,000 to 40,000 clones; 80% to 90% appear just once. The ten most abundant clones make up less than 0.6% of the sample.

The data are from a study of CD8 T cells in acute hepatitis C reinfection (dated by TCRdb to the early 2020s). At the level of the whole study: Both during acute infection and after viral clearance, the study profiled the TCRbeta repertoire of CD8+ T cells that were specific for the HCV NS3-1073 epitope. Paired acute and follow-up samples were contributed by four spontaneous resolvers.

What the authors observed across the whole study: Few CDR3 sequences were shared with other epitopes, and differences in sequencing approaches may have limited exact matching. About a dozen public clonotypes were found regardless of outcome, and V04-02/J02-02 was used by one public clonotype. Because bulk sequencing covered only the TCRbeta chain, the alphabeta pairing of public clonotypes could not be determined. NS3-1073 specific cells were too rare to sort in chronically infected subjects, so no follow-up repertoires exist for those subjects. The NS3-1073 specific repertoires were highly diverse, and diversity did not differ significantly among acute resolver, follow-up resolver and acute chronic samples. All groups showed preferential use of the TRBV04 and TRBV06 gene families, a pattern that overrepresentation in the naive pool did not explain.

In the paper's terms, the time point label means: naive CD8 control sorted from an acute-time-point sample. Enrolled in the Montreal Hepatitis C Cohort (HEPCO) in Canada, the donors were people who inject drugs, and these donors were followed every 3 months. Acute primary HCV infection was defined as a positive HCV RNA or antibody test after a negative test within the previous 24 weeks. Surface staining used CD3, CD8 and CD45RO antibodies, with an aqua fixable dye to exclude dead cells. The cohort also included a handful of subjects who developed chronic infection, defined as HCV RNA positivity at 24 weeks. Frozen stocks of peripheral blood mononuclear cells were first thawed, after which negative isolation of CD8+ T cells was carried out using the MACS CD8+ T cell Isolation Kit. A BD FACSAria II cell sorter was used for cell sorting.

Sample: naive CD8+ T cells from PBMCs. The cell subset or site label here, explained by the study, means: sorted total naive CD45RO-negative CD8+ T cells. The sequence is built from TRBV19 and TRBJ2-3; TRBD1 aligns with 7 central bases. The clonotype originates from a young man with chronic hepatitis C. The nucleotides are TGTGCCAGCCTCGACAGGGTGGAGGATACGCAGTATTTT. Its amino acids are CASLDRVEDTQYF. This CDR3, with the reference TRBV19 and TRBJ2-3 proteins standing in past its ends, gives the full variable domain DGGITQSPKYLFRKEGQNVTLSCEQNLNHDAMYWYRQDPGQGLRLIYYSQIVNDFQKGDIAEGYSVSREKKESFPLTVTSAQKNPTAFYLCASLDRVEDTQYFGPGTRLTVL.